This T cell receptor beta chain was profiled in a study of vaccination effects on CD4 cells after COVID-19. Points from the study as a whole: Relatively few convalescent patients took part in the study, which had no early post-infection timepoints.

Germline V lookup: CDR1 SNHLY, CDR2 FYNNEI. The J segment lost 5 bases and the V segment lost 6 bases, leaving 12 bases of the junction unmatched. This CDR3 region has 15 residues. The protocol was immunoSEQ multiplex PCR, while the TCRdb copy is restricted to in-frame clones and leaves out a portion. There are some 69,000 clones in the sample; 74% occur only once, and 1.5% to 1.7% lies in the top ten. In regard to this clone: Its target is unknown.

ViraFEST assay sequencing came after antigen-specific CD4+ T cells were expanded with viral peptide pools. After more than 9 days in culture, the CD4+ T cells were isolated. BNT162b2 vaccine or mRNA-1273 vaccine was given to participants in two doses. Prior SARS-CoV-2 infection was absent in the vaccine recipients, as shown by negative nucleocapsid antibodies. They grew roughly 2 million PBMC in each well, adding 10 IU/ml IL-2 and around 10 ug/ml peptides. This chain links TRBV2 with TRBJ2-5; TRBD2 aligns across 7 bases. The sequencing here drew on CD4+ T cells from PBMCs cultured with HCoV-229E spike peptides, taken after COVID-19 vaccination. This clonotype was sampled from a human donor who received a COVID-19 vaccine. The CDR3 sequence: CASSGMTSRLETQYF. In DNA, the CDR3 is TGTGCCAGCAGCGGGATGACTAGCAGGTTGGAGACCCAGTACTTC. Full variable domain (remainder filled in from reference TRBV2 and TRBJ2-5): EPEVTQTPSHQVTQMGQEVILRCVPISNHLYFYWYRQILGQKVEFLVSFYNNEISEKSEIFDDQFSVERPDGSNFTLKIRSTKLEDSAMYFCASSGMTSRLETQYFGPGTRLLVL.